A selection of T cell receptor beta chains follows, all from one sample in a study of shared clonotypes between healthy human individuals. Some clones are missing from TCRdb's copy, which holds only in-frame ones; the method was immunoSEQ multiplex PCR. The sample lists about 2.1 million clones, around 95% occurring once. Sequencing input: naive CD8+ T cells from PBMCs. The receptors were gathered from a man in his late teens or twenties in good health. Some clones in this sample may be carry-over from other donors' samples. Both conserved end residues are part of each CDR3. The D gene is left open where the match is weak. For some rows the clone size is stated as once, few or many, or as a class when expanded; others skip it.

v_gene: TRBV2; d_gene: .; abundance: .; j_gene: TRBJ2-7; CDR3nt: TGTGCCAGCAGGCTCCGGGACACCGGAGGAGAGCAGTACTTC; CDR3aa: CASRLRDTGGEQYF
v_gene: TRBV5-6; d_gene: .; abundance: .; j_gene: TRBJ1-1; CDR3nt: TGTGCCAGCAGCTTTAGGGGGGAAATTGAAGCTTTCTTT; CDR3aa: CASSFRGEIEAFF
v_gene: TRBV27; d_gene: .; abundance: .; j_gene: TRBJ2-3; CDR3nt: TGTGCCAGCACCAACGTGGGTAGCACAGATACGCAGTATTTT; CDR3aa: CASTNVGSTDTQYF
v_gene: TRBV6-5; d_gene: .; abundance: .; j_gene: TRBJ1-2; CDR3nt: TGTGCCAGCAGTTACTCGTACCGGCTTGAAAAATATGGCTACACCTTC; CDR3aa: CASSYSYRLEKYGYTF
v_gene: TRBV7-2; d_gene: .; abundance: .; j_gene: TRBJ2-7; CDR3nt: TGTGCCAGCAGCTTGATCCATTCCTACGAGCAGTACTTC; CDR3aa: CASSLIHSYEQYF
v_gene: TRBV5-4; d_gene: TRBD1; abundance: .; j_gene: TRBJ1-1; CDR3nt: TGTGCCAGCAGCGGAGGGACAGCCTTTATGAACACTGAAGCTTTCTTT; CDR3aa: CASSGGTAFMNTEAFF
v_gene: TRBV27; d_gene: TRBD1; abundance: .; j_gene: TRBJ2-1; CDR3nt: TGTGCCAGCAGTATGGGACAGGAGGGATACAATGAGCAGTTCTTC; CDR3aa: CASSMGQEGYNEQFF
v_gene: TRBV19; d_gene: .; abundance: .; j_gene: TRBJ1-5; CDR3nt: TGTGCCACCACCCCACGACCCGGTGATAGCAATCAGCCCCAGCATTTT; CDR3aa: CATTPRPGDSNQPQHF
v_gene: TRBV25-1; d_gene: TRBD1; abundance: .; j_gene: TRBJ2-7; CDR3nt: TGTGCCAGCGGAGACAGGGGGCTCGAGCAGTACTTC; CDR3aa: CASGDRGLEQYF
v_gene: TRBV5-1; d_gene: TRBD1; abundance: once; j_gene: TRBJ2-1; CDR3nt: TGCGCCAGCAGCCTATCGGACAGGGGGCTATACAATGAGCAGTTCTTC; CDR3aa: CASSLSDRGLYNEQFF
v_gene: TRBV27; d_gene: .; abundance: .; j_gene: TRBJ1-4; CDR3nt: TGTGCCAGCAGCCCGTCGGCAGGGGAGCACAATGAAAAACTGTTTTTT; CDR3aa: CASSPSAGEHNEKLFF
v_gene: TRBV7-9; d_gene: .; abundance: .; j_gene: TRBJ2-7; CDR3nt: TGTGCCAGCAAGGGGATATCCTACGAGCAGTACTTC; CDR3aa: CASKGISYEQYF
v_gene: TRBV28; d_gene: TRBD1; abundance: .; j_gene: TRBJ2-3; CDR3nt: TGTGCCAGCAGCTCAACTTACCTCACAGGGGGGACAGATACGCAGTATTTT; CDR3aa: CASSSTYLTGGTDTQYF
v_gene: TRBV19; d_gene: .; abundance: .; j_gene: TRBJ1-4; CDR3nt: TGTGCCAGTAGTCCGCATAGCACTAATGAAAAACTGTTTTTT; CDR3aa: CASSPHSTNEKLFF
v_gene: TRBV29-1; d_gene: .; abundance: .; j_gene: TRBJ1-6; CDR3nt: TGCAGCGTTGGGACGGGCAATAATTCACCCCTCCACTTT; CDR3aa: CSVGTGNNSPLHF
v_gene: TRBV2; d_gene: TRBD1; abundance: .; j_gene: TRBJ1-2; CDR3nt: TGTGCCAGCAGTGAAATATTCGAGGGGGCCGGTGGCTACACCTTC; CDR3aa: CASSEIFEGAGGYTF
v_gene: TRBV7-9; d_gene: .; abundance: .; j_gene: TRBJ1-4; CDR3nt: TGTGCCAGCAGCTTCCCTATTGCAACTAATGAAAAACTGTTTTTT; CDR3aa: CASSFPIATNEKLFF
v_gene: TRBV19; d_gene: .; abundance: .; j_gene: TRBJ2-7; CDR3nt: TGTGCCAGTAGTGGGGCACGGGACCGCGAGCAGTACTTC; CDR3aa: CASSGARDREQYF
v_gene: TRBV9; d_gene: .; abundance: .; j_gene: TRBJ1-3; CDR3nt: TGTGCCAGCAGCGCAGAAAGGACTATGGTTGGAAACACCATATATTTT; CDR3aa: CASSAERTMVGNTIYF
v_gene: TRBV29-1; d_gene: TRBD2; abundance: .; j_gene: TRBJ2-2; CDR3nt: TGCAGCGTTGAAGTTCGTCTAGCGGGAATCACCGGGGAGCTGTTTTTT; CDR3aa: CSVEVRLAGITGELFF
v_gene: TRBV28; d_gene: TRBD1; abundance: once; j_gene: TRBJ1-3; CDR3nt: TGTGCCAGCAGTTTCCCGCGGGACAGGGCTGGAAACACCATATATTTT; CDR3aa: CASSFPRDRAGNTIYF
v_gene: TRBV10-3; d_gene: .; abundance: few; j_gene: TRBJ1-1; CDR3nt: TGTGCCACCGAGGACACGAACACTGAAGCTTTCTTT; CDR3aa: CATEDTNTEAFF
v_gene: TRBV6-1; d_gene: .; abundance: .; j_gene: TRBJ2-2; CDR3nt: TGTGCCAGCAGTGAATTCTACGGGGAGCTGTTTTTT; CDR3aa: CASSEFYGELFF
v_gene: TRBV7-2; d_gene: .; abundance: .; j_gene: TRBJ1-2; CDR3nt: TGTGCCAGCAGCTCTCGAGAGGGACTGACTAACTATGGCTACACCTTC; CDR3aa: CASSSREGLTNYGYTF
v_gene: TRBV7-9; d_gene: TRBD2; abundance: .; j_gene: TRBJ2-7; CDR3nt: TGTGCCAGCAGCCCATCTAGCGGGAGTGGCGACGAGCAGTACTTC; CDR3aa: CASSPSSGSGDEQYF
v_gene: TRBV12-5; d_gene: .; abundance: .; j_gene: TRBJ2-2; CDR3nt: TGTGCTAGTGCGGGGTTACCCACCGGGGAGCTGTTTTTT; CDR3aa: CASAGLPTGELFF
v_gene: TRBV4-3; d_gene: .; abundance: .; j_gene: TRBJ2-7; CDR3nt: TGCGCCAGCAGCCAAGGGGGCGTAACCTACGAGCAGTACTTC; CDR3aa: CASSQGGVTYEQYF
v_gene: TRBV9; d_gene: .; abundance: .; j_gene: TRBJ1-4; CDR3nt: TGTGCCAGCAGTGAGGCCGGGACAACTAATGAAAAACTGTTTTTT; CDR3aa: CASSEAGTTNEKLFF
v_gene: TRBV27; d_gene: TRBD2; abundance: .; j_gene: TRBJ2-7; CDR3nt: TGTGCCAGCAGTTTCGGACCGGGACTAGCGGGAGGTTTCCACGAGCAGTACTTC; CDR3aa: CASSFGPGLAGGFHEQYF
v_gene: TRBV28; d_gene: .; abundance: .; j_gene: TRBJ1-4; CDR3nt: TGTGCCAGCAGTCCCCCGGGGGCCGGTGAAAAACTGTTTTTT; CDR3aa: CASSPPGAGEKLFF
v_gene: TRBV27; d_gene: TRBD1; abundance: .; j_gene: TRBJ1-5; CDR3nt: TGTGCCAGCAGTTTCGTGTGGACAGGGGGCAATCAGCCCCAGCATTTT; CDR3aa: CASSFVWTGGNQPQHF
v_gene: TRBV25-1; d_gene: .; abundance: .; j_gene: TRBJ2-5; CDR3nt: TGTGCCAGCAAGCGTTGTCGGGCATACCAAGAGACCCAGTACTTC; CDR3aa: CASKRCRAYQETQYF
v_gene: TRBV19; d_gene: .; abundance: .; j_gene: TRBJ2-7; CDR3nt: TGTGCCAGTAGTATGGCGGCAGGTAGCTACGAGCAGTACTTC; CDR3aa: CASSMAAGSYEQYF
v_gene: TRBV6-6; d_gene: .; abundance: .; j_gene: TRBJ2-2; CDR3nt: TGTGCCAGCAGTCATCGAGTCGCCGGGGAGCTGTTTTTT; CDR3aa: CASSHRVAGELFF
v_gene: TRBV4-1; d_gene: .; abundance: .; j_gene: TRBJ2-7; CDR3nt: TGCGCCAGCAGCCACACAGGATCCTATAGGTATGGCGAGCAGTACTTC; CDR3aa: CASSHTGSYRYGEQYF
v_gene: TRBV19; d_gene: .; abundance: .; j_gene: TRBJ2-3; CDR3nt: TGTGCCAGTAGTATTTGGTCGAGGACAGATACGCAGTATTTT; CDR3aa: CASSIWSRTDTQYF
v_gene: TRBV13; d_gene: .; abundance: once; j_gene: TRBJ2-7; CDR3nt: TGTGCCAGCAGCACCAGGGACGGAAAAAGCTCCTACGAGCAGTACTTC; CDR3aa: CASSTRDGKSSYEQYF
v_gene: TRBV5-1; d_gene: TRBD2; abundance: .; j_gene: TRBJ2-1; CDR3nt: TGCGCCAGCAGCTTGGCCGAGAAGAGGAGGACTAGCGGGAGGTCCTCGAAGTTCTTC; CDR3aa: CASSLAEKRRTSGRSSKFF
v_gene: TRBV5-1; d_gene: .; abundance: .; j_gene: TRBJ1-1; CDR3nt: TGCGCCAGCAGCTTGGGACCGGGACGGGTCAGGACTGAAGCTTTCTTT; CDR3aa: CASSLGPGRVRTEAFF
v_gene: TRBV27; d_gene: .; abundance: .; j_gene: TRBJ1-5; CDR3nt: TGTGCCAGCAGTTTTATGTTCGGGGGCAATCAGCCCCAGCATTTT; CDR3aa: CASSFMFGGNQPQHF
v_gene: TRBV4-1; d_gene: TRBD2; abundance: .; j_gene: TRBJ2-1; CDR3nt: TGCGCCAGCAGCCAAGATGAGGTAGCGGGATACGGTGAGCAGTTCTTC; CDR3aa: CASSQDEVAGYGEQFF
v_gene: TRBV27; d_gene: .; abundance: few; j_gene: TRBJ1-2; CDR3nt: TGTGCCAGCAGTTTATCACCCAGGACCTATGGCTACACCTTC; CDR3aa: CASSLSPRTYGYTF
v_gene: TRBV4-1; d_gene: TRBD1; abundance: .; j_gene: TRBJ1-4; CDR3nt: TGCGCCAGCAGCCAAGGGGAAAGTTTGGGACAGGGCTTACGAAAACTGTTTTTT; CDR3aa: CASSQGESLGQGLRKLFF
v_gene: TRBV29-1; d_gene: .; abundance: few; j_gene: TRBJ1-1; CDR3nt: TGCAGCGTTATCGGATTGAACACTGAAGCTTTCTTT; CDR3aa: CSVIGLNTEAFF
v_gene: TRBV2; d_gene: .; abundance: .; j_gene: TRBJ2-7; CDR3nt: TGTGCCAGCATACGGGACCGAAACTACGAGCAGTACTTC; CDR3aa: CASIRDRNYEQYF
v_gene: TRBV14; d_gene: TRBD1; abundance: .; j_gene: TRBJ1-5; CDR3nt: TGTGCCAGCAGCCCTCCCTTTTTTCCGGGACAGGCTAACAGGAGCAATCAGCCCCAGCATTTT; CDR3aa: CASSPPFFPGQANRSNQPQHF
v_gene: TRBV28; d_gene: TRBD1; abundance: .; j_gene: TRBJ1-5; CDR3nt: TGTGCCAGCAGTTTCCGAGACAGGGGACACCAGCCCCAGCATTTT; CDR3aa: CASSFRDRGHQPQHF
v_gene: TRBV27; d_gene: .; abundance: .; j_gene: TRBJ1-4; CDR3nt: TGTGCCAGCAGTCCCCTGGGACCATCATATGAAAAACTGTTTTTT; CDR3aa: CASSPLGPSYEKLFF
v_gene: TRBV30; d_gene: .; abundance: .; j_gene: TRBJ1-1; CDR3nt: TGTGCCTGGAGTCCCCTTTCGTACACTGAAGCTTTCTTT; CDR3aa: CAWSPLSYTEAFF
v_gene: TRBV27; d_gene: .; abundance: .; j_gene: TRBJ2-7; CDR3nt: TGTGCCAGCAGTTTAGGGCCCAGGGGACCGAAACGCTACGAGCAGTACTTC; CDR3aa: CASSLGPRGPKRYEQYF
v_gene: TRBV29-1; d_gene: .; abundance: .; j_gene: TRBJ2-7; CDR3nt: TGCAGCGTTGGGGGGCTCGAGCAGTACTTC; CDR3aa: CSVGGLEQYF
v_gene: TRBV6-5; d_gene: .; abundance: .; j_gene: TRBJ2-7; CDR3nt: TGTGCCAGCAGTAAGCAGGGCTATGTCTACGAGCAGTACTTC; CDR3aa: CASSKQGYVYEQYF
v_gene: TRBV19; d_gene: TRBD1; abundance: once; j_gene: TRBJ1-1; CDR3nt: TGTGCCAGTAAGGCTGGAGACAGGGGCGGAACTGAAGCTTTCTTT; CDR3aa: CASKAGDRGGTEAFF
v_gene: TRBV5-5; d_gene: TRBD1; abundance: .; j_gene: TRBJ2-3; CDR3nt: TGTGCCAGCAGCTTGGTAGGTAGGACAGGGGGCACAGATACGCAGTATTTT; CDR3aa: CASSLVGRTGGTDTQYF